This T cell receptor (beta chain) is drawn from a study of blood T cell repertoires in COVID-19. Across the study: The samples span acute and convalescent COVID-19 from the United States, Italy and Spain.

Profiled with immunoSEQ multiplex PCR; TCRdb holds only in-frame clones, not every one. Of roughly 200,000 clones listed, 75% to 90% are singletons. Ages ranged from 18 to 89 years, with residence in about two dozen US areas. Clinical histories supplied by participants themselves formed the basis of cohort assignment. Cohort 3 recovered donors had two negative PCRs, clearance, or symptom resolution. CDR1 SGDLS and CDR2 YYNGEE come from the germline V gene. J gave up 4 bases and V 4 bases, and 3 bases lay outside the gene matches. This CDR3 is built from 14 residues. This TCR came from a man in his thirties or forties who had recovered from COVID-19. Sample: PBMCs or T cells enriched from blood (not recorded which). V and J are TRBV9 and TRBJ1-4; 8 bases are shared with TRBD1. CDR3 nucleotide sequence: TGTGCCAGCAGCCTTGACAGGGGTAATGAAAAACTGTTTTTT. This sequence encodes CASSLDRGNEKLFF.